This passage covers 9 T cell receptor beta chains from one sample sequenced in a study of molecular identifiers for immune sequencing clone quantification. TCRdb reprocessed the PCR reads via MiXCR and lists one record per CDR3 protein. The table includes about 40,000 distinct CDR3 sequences, 15% to 20% detected once. Specimen: naive CD8+ T cells from blood, with Jurkat cell RNA spiked in. Noted subset: FACS-sorted CD8+CD4-CCR7+CD45RA+ naive T cells. The receptors come from a human donor in good health. Some libraries in this study had Jurkat cell RNA spiked in.

This clonotype was picked up many times. V and J are TRBV6-5 and TRBJ1-1; D perhaps matches TRBD1 (6 bases). Germline CDR1 reads MNHEY; CDR2 reads SVGAGI. The CDR3 has 16 residues. Trimming pared 0 bases from V and 3 bases from J, leaving 14 bases between. CDR3 residues: CASSYSIQTGYTEAFF. Written as DNA, the CDR3 is TGTGCCAGCAGTTACTCGATACAAACAGGGTACACTGAAGCTTTCTTT.

This clonotype was found many times. The chain carries TRBV28 and TRBJ2-3, with a weak D call TRBD2 (5 bases). The CDR3 consists of 14 residues. Germline V gene data show CDR1 as MDHEN and CDR2 as SYDVKM. V was cut by 3 bases and J by 0 bases, with 7 bases left in between. The CDR3 coding sequence is TGTGCCAGCAGTTTTCTAGCTAGCACAGATACGCAGTATTTT. It codes for CASSFLASTDTQYF.

This clonotype was seen ten or more times. The rearrangement uses TRBV15 and TRBJ1-3; D not resolved. The V end was cut by 0 bases, the J end by 0 bases, with 12 bases between. Looked up from germline, CDR1 is LNHNV and CDR2 is YYDKDF (reference sequence). CDR3 length: 17 residues. The CDR3 coding sequence is TGTGCCACCAGCAGAGATCGACCAGAAGACTCTGGAAACACCATATATTTT. This sequence encodes CATSRDRPEDSGNTIYF. Supplemented by reference TRBV15 and TRBJ1-3, the full variable domain reads DAMVIQNPRYQVTQFGKPVTLSCSQTLNHNVMYWYQQKSSQAPKLLFHYYDKDFNNEADTPDNFQSRRPNTSFCFLDIRSPGLGDTAMYLCATSRDRPEDSGNTIYFGEGSWLTVV.

This clonotype was counted ten times or more. This rearrangement joins TRBV7-9 to TRBJ2-5; D is unclear. The CDR3 extends over 13 amino acids. Per the germline V gene, CDR1 is SEHNR and CDR2 is FQNEAQ (reference sequence). The V and J ends lost 5 bases and 3 bases respectively, with 10 bases between them. The DNA for the CDR3 is TGTGCCAGCAGCGGGTGGGGTGAAGAGACCCAGTACTTC. It codes for CASSGWGEETQYF.

The table lists this clonotype with many counts. This chain connects TRBV27 to TRBJ2-3; D possibly matches TRBD1 or TRBD2 (5 bases each). The CDR3 length is 16 residues. Trimming removed 3 bases from V and 6 bases from J, with 19 bases in between. CDR1 is MNHEY and CDR2 is SMNVEV in the germline V gene (reference sequence). CDR3 coding DNA: TGTGCCAGCAGTTTCATGGGGGATCCTTTTCTGGATACGCAGTATTTT. This translates into CASSFMGDPFLDTQYF.

As for this clonotype: Likely a read error: the CDR3 ends without its conserved phenylalanine or tryptophan. V usage is TRBV4-1 and J usage is TRBJ2-3, with D possibly matching TRBD2 (6 bases). The CDR3 loop spans 16 amino acids. Germline values: CDR1 MGHRA, CDR2 YSYEKL. Trimming took 4 bases from V and 4 from J, leaving 18 bases between them. CDR3 in amino acids: CASSLTGTSSADTQYL. As DNA, the CDR3 is TGCGCCAGCAGCCTCACCGGTACTAGCAGCGCAGATACGCAGTATCTT.

The sample holds many counts of this clonotype. This sequence joins TRBV4-3 and TRBJ1-3, with D possibly being TRBD1 (5 bases). Looked up from germline, CDR1 is LGHNA and CDR2 is YSLEER. CDR3 length: 14 amino acids. V shed 4 bases and J shed 4 bases, with 11 bases lying between them. CDR3: CASSRVGEGNTIYF. Here the CDR3 DNA reads TGCGCCAGCAGCCGGGTAGGGGAAGGAAACACCATATATTTT.

The chain recombines TRBV7-2 with TRBJ2-4; D may be TRBD2 (6 bases). Trimming left V 0 bases short and J 3 bases short, with 12 bases between. There are 16 residues in the CDR3. Germline V lookup: CDR1 SGHTA, CDR2 FQGNSA. This CDR3 reads CASSLAGRFGKNIQYF. The CDR3, as DNA: TGTGCCAGCAGCTTAGCAGGGAGGTTCGGCAAAAACATTCAGTACTTC.

This clonotype was counted at least ten times. The chain is built from TRBV7-6 and TRBJ1-1; D is unresolved. Trimming shortened V by 1 base and J by 6 bases, and 6 bases separated the two germline ends. This CDR3 is 12 amino acids long. Germline-derived CDR1 and CDR2 are SGHVS and FNYEAQ. CDR3 region: CASSLVASEAFF. CDR3 bases: TGTGCCAGCAGCTTAGTAGCGTCTGAAGCTTTCTTT.